These 27 T cell receptor beta chains share one sample of origin, sequenced in a study of T-cell memory formation after mild COVID-19. Each CDR3 protein is one row after TCRdb ran MiXCR on the 5' RACE reads. The sample holds about 250,000 distinct CDR3 sequences, 15% seen once. Sample: PBMCs or a T cell subset sorted from them (not recorded which). The receptors originated from an adult woman who had mild COVID-19 (a few samples of this study predate the infection). Cell type and time point are not known.

A few counts support this clonotype. V usage is TRBV19 and J usage is TRBJ2-7, with 7 positions matching TRBD1. The CDR3 is 14 residues long. With 5 bases clipped from V and 2 bases from J, the junction kept 6 bases outside the gene matches. Germline-derived CDR1 and CDR2 are LNHDA and SQIVND (reference sequence). Here the CDR3 reads CASSARQGAYEQYF. CDR3 bases: TGTGCCAGTAGTGCTAGACAGGGAGCCTACGAGCAGTACTTC.

The rearrangement joins TRBV5-5 to TRBJ2-5, with 11 bases that match TRBD1. J lost 5 bases, V lost 0 bases, and 3 bases had no gene match. Germline V gene sequence: CDR1 SGHKS, CDR2 YYEKEE (reference sequence). This CDR3 region has 15 residues. CDR3 nucleotide sequence: TGTGCCAGCAGCTTGGGGGACAGGGGGGGCGAGACCCAGTACTTC. Its translation: CASSLGDRGGETQYF.

The chain combines TRBV5-1 with TRBJ2-5, with D unclear. This CDR3 is built from 11 residues. V gave up 5 bases and J gave up 2 bases, with 4 bases separating them. In germline, CDR1 is SGHRS, CDR2 YFSETQ. The DNA of the CDR3 is TGCGCCAGCAGAGGACAAGAGACCCAGTACTTC. Its translation is CASRGQETQYF.

This clonotype was recorded a few times. The rearrangement joins TRBV4-2 to TRBJ2-7, with a tentative D call TRBD1 (6 bases). Trimming took 1 base from V and 5 from J, leaving 15 bases between them. The CDR3 is made up of 15 amino acids. Germline CDR1 and CDR2: LGHNA and YNFKEQ. As DNA, the CDR3 is TGTGCCAGCAGCCAAGGGCAGGGGTTAGTTGACGAGCAGTACTTC. Its protein product is CASSQGQGLVDEQYF.

This clonotype was observed many times. This sequence joins TRBV7-3 and TRBJ2-2; D unresolved. The CDR3 runs 13 residues. The germline V and J ends were trimmed by 3 bases and 3 bases, with 5 bases remaining between them. CDR1 SGHTA and CDR2 FQGTGA come from the germline V gene. For the CDR3, the DNA is TGTGCCAGCAGCTTTTGGGACACCGGGGAGCTGTTTTTT. Its protein product is CASSFWDTGELFF.

This clonotype was picked up one time. The J gene is TRBJ2-1, the V gene TRBV15; tentatively, D is TRBD1 (6 bases). The germline gives CDR1 LNHNV, CDR2 YYDKDF (reference sequence). Trimming stripped 6 bases from V and 2 bases from J, with 8 bases between. The CDR3 has 13 residues. CDR3: CATRQGPYNEQFF. As DNA, the CDR3 is TGTGCCACCAGGCAGGGGCCCTACAATGAGCAGTTCTTC.

The rearrangement links TRBV19 to TRBJ2-2, with unresolved D. Trimming pared 2 bases from V and 3 bases from J, leaving 10 bases between. This CDR3 comprises 15 residues. Germline CDR1 and CDR2: LNHDA and SQIVND (reference sequence). The CDR3 coding sequence is TGTGCCAGTAGTATACATTGGACCGACACCGGGGAGCTGTTTTTT. Translating it yields CASSIHWTDTGELFF.

The J gene is TRBJ2-7, the V gene TRBV2; 11 bases agree with TRBD1. Germline CDR1 reads SNHLY; CDR2 reads FYNNEI. V gave up 6 bases and J gave up 0 bases; unmatched junction bases: 10. The CDR3 consists of 17 residues. The chain's CDR3 is CASRKPGQGGNSYEQYF. The CDR3 nucleotides are TGTGCCAGCAGAAAGCCGGGACAGGGGGGGAACTCCTACGAGCAGTACTTC. The full variable domain, in which reference TRBV2 and TRBJ2-7 provide the parts outside the CDR3, is EPEVTQTPSHQVTQMGQEVILRCVPISNHLYFYWYRQILGQKVEFLVSFYNNEISEKSEIFDDQFSVERPDGSNFTLKIRSTKLEDSAMYFCASRKPGQGGNSYEQYFGPGTRLTVT.

This clonotype was detected only a few times. An end of the junction differs from the germline gene, which may be a read error. The V gene is TRBV12-3 or TRBV12-4, the J gene TRBJ2-6; D call uncertain. The CDR3 is 12 residues long. The CDR3 sequence is CAGSPGANVLTF. As DNA, the CDR3 is TGTGCCGGCAGCCCTGGGGCCAACGTCCTGACTTTC.

This sequence joins TRBV12-3 or TRBV12-4 and TRBJ2-3; possibly TRBD2 for D (5 bases). Trimming cost V 5 bases and J 5 bases, with 8 bases left between them. The CDR3 extends over 12 amino acids. In DNA form, the CDR3 reads TGTGCCAGCAGTGAGGCGGGAGATACGCAGTATTTT. As protein: CASSEAGDTQYF.

This clonotype was recorded at least ten times. The genes are TRBV5-1 and TRBJ1-2; D is unresolved. V lost 0 bases, J lost 4 bases, and 4 bases lay in between. The CDR3 has 12 residues. Germline V lookup: CDR1 SGHRS, CDR2 YFSETQ. Here the CDR3 reads CASSLDSYGYTF. The CDR3 DNA sequence: TGCGCCAGCAGCTTGGACAGCTATGGCTACACCTTC.

This chain links TRBV4-1 with TRBJ1-4, with D unresolved. The CDR3 is made up of 16 amino acids. Trimming removed 0 bases at V and 6 bases at J, with 14 bases between. The germline gives CDR1 MGHRA, CDR2 YSYEKL. DNA for the CDR3: TGCGCCAGCAGCCAAGATCGGACTAACACGGATGAAAAACTGTTTTTT. Its protein is CASSQDRTNTDEKLFF.

This clonotype was picked up many times. The chain has TRBV6-1 and TRBJ2-3, with TRBD1 identical over 10 bases. The trim removed 8 bases at V and 9 bases at J, leaving 11 bases unmatched. CDR1 and CDR2 from the germline V gene are MNHNS and SASEGT. This CDR3 contains 14 residues. CDR3 DNA sequence: TGTGCCAGCGTAAGGGACAGGGGCCCTGAGACGCAGTATTTT. It yields the protein CASVRDRGPETQYF.

The chain recombines TRBV12-3 or TRBV12-4 with TRBJ2-1; TRBD2 matches at 8 bases. The CDR3 spans 12 residues. Trimming removed 6 bases from V and 9 bases from J; junction bases left unmatched: 4. Here the CDR3 DNA reads TGTGCCAGCAGCCGACTAGCGAGTGAGCAGTTCTTC. Protein sequence: CASSRLASEQFF.

This chain joins TRBV6-5 and TRBJ2-2; D is ambiguous. Trimming shortened V by 2 bases and J by 6 bases, and 10 bases separated the two germline ends. This CDR3 region has 14 residues. Germline CDR1 and CDR2: MNHEY and SVGAGI. CDR3 sequence reads: CASSYTKAPGELFF. The CDR3 coding sequence is TGTGCCAGCAGTTACACCAAGGCCCCCGGGGAGCTGTTTTTT.

This clonotype was seen a few times. The gene calls are TRBV30 and TRBJ2-1, with 14 bases matching TRBD2. In germline, CDR1 is GTSNPN, CDR2 SVGIG (reference sequence). The trim removed 5 bases at V and 8 bases at J, leaving 5 bases unmatched. The CDR3 spans 14 residues. For the CDR3, the DNA is TGTGCCTGGGCCGGGACTAGCGGGAGAGATGAGCAGTTCTTC. As protein: CAWAGTSGRDEQFF. The complete variable domain, with remaining parts taken from reference TRBV30 and TRBJ2-1, reads SQTIHQWPATLVQPVGSPLSLECTVEGTSNPNLYWYRQAAGRGLQLLFYSVGIGQISSEVPQNLSASRPQDRQFILSSKKLLLSDSGFYLCAWAGTSGRDEQFFGPGTRLTVL.

This clonotype was observed a few times. This chain uses TRBV5-1 with TRBJ2-5; the D call may be TRBD1 or TRBD2 (6 bases each). The CDR3 consists of 15 residues. Germline loops: CDR1 SGHRS, CDR2 YFSETQ. Trimming pared 4 bases from V and 3 bases from J, leaving 16 bases between. The CDR3: CASSPRGAREETQYF. The CDR3 DNA reads TGCGCCAGCAGCCCTAGGGGGGCTCGGGAAGAGACCCAGTACTTC.

The chain employs TRBV6-6 and TRBJ2-4; the D gene is possibly TRBD1 (5 bases). Trimming took off 2 bases at V and 4 bases at J, with 12 bases between the two ends. Germline V gene sequence: CDR1 MNHNY, CDR2 SVGAGI (reference sequence). The CDR3 contains 15 residues. In DNA form, the CDR3 reads TGTGCCAGCAGTTACGGGCAGGGCCGAAAAAACATTCAGTACTTC. Its protein product is CASSYGQGRKNIQYF.

The rearrangement links TRBV5-1 to TRBJ1-2; D gene ambiguous. From germline, CDR1 is SGHRS and CDR2 YFSETQ. CDR3 length: 15 residues. Trimming left V 3 bases short and J 2 bases short, with 14 bases between. This CDR3 is CASSSHGPLNYGYTF. The CDR3 DNA follows: TGCGCCAGCAGCTCCCATGGACCTTTAAACTATGGCTACACCTTC.

A few counts support this clonotype. V is TRBV7-7 and J is TRBJ2-3, with a possible D match to TRBD2 (6 bases). CDR1 is SSHAT and CDR2 is FNYEAQ in the germline V gene (reference sequence). The CDR3 runs to 14 residues. V lost 1 base and J lost 3, with 8 bases in between. DNA for the CDR3: TGTGCCAGCAGCTTAGAGGGACTGACAGATACGCAGTATTTT. Residues: CASSLEGLTDTQYF.

The table lists this clonotype with a few counts. The rearrangement uses TRBV15 and TRBJ2-1; 7 bases are a match to TRBD2. The CDR3 has 16 amino acids. The germline CDR1 and CDR2 sequences are LNHNV and YYDKDF (reference sequence). With 0 bases clipped from V and 3 bases from J, the junction kept 5 bases outside the gene matches. CDR3 nucleotide sequence: TGTGCCACCAGCAGAGAACGGGGGGACTACTACAATGAGCAGTTCTTC. Its protein product is CATSRERGDYYNEQFF.

This clonotype turned up a few times. This chain joins TRBV5-1 and TRBJ2-1, with TRBD1 identical over 8 bases. V dropped 1 base and J dropped 4; count of bases not matched to a gene: 10. The CDR3 has 17 residues. Germline V gene lookup returns CDR1 SGHRS and CDR2 YFSETQ. CDR3 sequence: CASSLRTGSRRYNEQFF. The DNA for the CDR3 is TGCGCCAGCAGCTTGCGGACAGGGAGTCGAAGGTACAATGAGCAGTTCTTC. The whole variable domain, filled in from reference TRBV5-1 and TRBJ2-1, reads KAGVTQTPRYLIKTRGQQVTLSCSPISGHRSVSWYQQTPGQGLQFLFEYFSETQRNKGNFPGRFSGRQFSNSRSEMNVSTLELGDSALYLCASSLRTGSRRYNEQFFGPGTRLTVL.

The rearrangement joins TRBV16 to TRBJ1-2; the D gene is possibly TRBD1 (5 bases). V lost 4 bases to trimming and J lost 8 bases, with 14 bases between them. The CDR3 covers 13 residues. Per germline, CDR1 KGHSY and CDR2 FQNENV. The DNA for the CDR3 is TGTGCCAGCAGCCCCTCTACGTCAGGGGGCTACACCTTC. The encoded protein is CASSPSTSGGYTF.

This clonotype was seen only a few times. V usage is TRBV6-5 and J usage is TRBJ2-6; a weak D match, TRBD1 (6 bases). Per the germline V gene, CDR1 is MNHEY and CDR2 is SVGAGI. V lost 5 bases and J 2 bases, leaving 19 bases between the germline ends. The length of the CDR3 is 18 residues. The CDR3, as DNA: TGTGCCAGCAGTCCCAGACAGGCACTAGGTGCTGGGGCCAACGTCCTGACTTTC. Translated, it gives CASSPRQALGAGANVLTF.

V usage is TRBV20-1 and J usage is TRBJ2-2; 8 bases align to TRBD1. The CDR3 contains 13 residues. Looked up from germline, CDR1 is DFQATT and CDR2 is SNEGSKA (reference sequence). V lost 6 bases, J lost 6 bases, and 6 bases stayed unmatched. CDR3 bases: TGCAGTGCAGCACACAGGGGGTCCGGGGAGCTGTTTTTT. This encodes CSAAHRGSGELFF.

Only a few counts were recorded for this clonotype. This sequence joins TRBV12-3 or TRBV12-4 and TRBJ1-2, with 8 bases matching TRBD1. V lost 8 bases, J lost 3 bases, and 8 bases stayed unmatched. CDR3 length: 14 residues. In DNA form, the CDR3 reads TGTGCCAGCCACCCAGGGGGCCGTGACTATGGCTACACCTTC. Amino acids: CASHPGGRDYGYTF.

This chain connects TRBV18 to TRBJ2-1; 10 bases agree with TRBD2. The germline CDR1 and CDR2 sequences are KGHSH and LQKENI. The CDR3 totals 16 residues. Trimming took 5 bases from V and 9 from J; bases not matched to a gene: 13. The CDR3 nucleotides are TGTGCCAGCTCAACAGCTAGCGGGGGCCTGAGCGGTGAGCAGTTCTTC. This codes for CASSTASGGLSGEQFF. Together with reference TRBV18 and TRBJ2-1, the CDR3 gives the full variable domain: NAGVMQNPRHLVRRRGQEARLRCSPMKGHSHVYWYRQLPEEGLKFMVYLQKENIIDESGMPKERFSAEFPKEGPSILRIQQVVRGDSAAYFCASSTASGGLSGEQFFGPGTRLTVL.